The 8 T cell receptor beta chains listed next were all sequenced from one sample in a study of shared clonotypes between healthy human individuals. Sequencing was performed with immunoSEQ multiplex PCR; in TCRdb, only in-frame clones are kept and a portion is missing. The sample has about 520,000 clones; roughly 80% are singletons. Sequenced material: PBMCs. The receptors derive from a middle-aged woman in good health. Some clones in this sample may be carry-over from other donors' samples.

As regards this clone: This sequence is one base from a far larger clone and is likely a read error. J is TRBJ1-5 and V is TRBV28, with D unresolved. Gene TRBJ2-3 matches the end of the DNA better, so the J call may be wrong. The CDR3 totals 13 residues. Germline lookup yields CDR1 MDHEN and CDR2 SYDVKM. CDR3 in amino acids: CASSFLRDQPQYF. Here the CDR3 DNA reads TGTGCCAGCAGTTTTCTAAGGGATCAGCCCCAGTATTTT.

This clone was detected once. V gene TRBV6-1 combines with J gene TRBJ1-1, with TRBD1 as a possible D gene (6 bases). V dropped 1 base and J dropped 0 bases, with 9 bases sitting between them. The CDR3 length is 15 residues. Germline V gives CDR1 MNHNS, CDR2 SASEGT. The CDR3 sequence is CASSEVQGLNTEAFF. The CDR3 DNA is TGTGCCAGCAGTGAAGTCCAGGGGTTGAACACTGAAGCTTTCTTT.

In DNA form, the CDR3 reads TGTGCCAGCAGTGAGAACAGGGCCCCCGGGGAGCTGTTTTTT. This encodes CASSENRAPGELFF. This chain uses TRBV2 with TRBJ2-2; possible D gene TRBD1, 6 bases. Per the germline V gene, CDR1 is SNHLY and CDR2 is FYNNEI. The germline V and J ends were trimmed by 3 bases and 6 bases, with 11 bases remaining between them. The CDR3 is made up of 14 amino acids. The full variable domain, in which reference TRBV2 and TRBJ2-2 provide the parts outside the CDR3, is EPEVTQTPSHQVTQMGQEVILRCVPISNHLYFYWYRQILGQKVEFLVSFYNNEISEKSEIFDDQFSVERPDGSNFTLKIRSTKLEDSAMYFCASSENRAPGELFFGEGSRLTVL.

The V and J genes are TRBV29-1 and TRBJ1-2, with D hard to call. This CDR3 spans 12 amino acids. The ends were cut back, 4 bases at V and 4 bases at J, with 10 bases in the middle. Germline values: CDR1 SQVTM, CDR2 ANQGSEA. The CDR3 spells CSVVLSTYGYTF. The CDR3 coding sequence is TGCAGCGTTGTTCTTAGCACCTATGGCTACACCTTC. The whole variable domain, filled in from reference TRBV29-1 and TRBJ1-2, reads SAVISQKPSRDICQRGTSLTIQCQVDSQVTMMFWYRQQPGQSLTLIATANQGSEATYESGFVIDKFPISRPNLTFSTLTVSNMSPEDSSIYLCSVVLSTYGYTFGSGTRLTVV.

This chain joins TRBV20-1 and TRBJ2-1; D ambiguous. V was shortened by 0 bases and J by 11 bases, with 8 bases between the two germline ends. Germline V gene sequence: CDR1 DFQATT, CDR2 SNEGSKA (reference sequence). The CDR3 contains 11 residues. CDR3 bases: TGCAGTGCTAGAGAAGGCTCCAAGCAGTTCTTC. It codes for CSAREGSKQFF.

The chain employs TRBV5-1 and TRBJ2-7; 10 positions match TRBD2. This CDR3 comprises 15 residues. J was trimmed by 2 bases and V by 4 bases; bases with no gene match: 6. Germline assignment: CDR1 SGHRS and CDR2 YFSETQ. In DNA form, the CDR3 reads TGCGCCAGCAGCCCTAGCGGGAGAGGAACCTACGAGCAGTACTTC. This encodes CASSPSGRGTYEQYF.

The CDR3: CASSTGEDTEAFF. Written as DNA, the CDR3 is TGTGCCAGTTCGACAGGGGAGGACACTGAAGCTTTCTTT. This chain links TRBV6-5 with TRBJ1-1, with 8 bases fitting TRBD1. Germline V gene sequence: CDR1 MNHEY, CDR2 SVGAGI. The CDR3 consists of 13 residues. J was trimmed by 3 bases and V by 9 bases; bases with no gene match: 6.

The rearrangement uses TRBV29-1 and TRBJ2-7; D is perhaps TRBD2 (5 bases). From germline, CDR1 is SQVTM and CDR2 ANQGSEA. The CDR3 loop spans 12 amino acids. V was shortened by 3 bases and J by 0 bases, with 6 bases between the two germline ends. CDR3 bases: TGCAGCGTTGAGGAGGCCTCCTACGAGCAGTACTTC. Translation gives CSVEEASYEQYF.